The clone carrying this T cell receptor (beta chain) was picked up many times. The same CDR3 can be traced to other DNA sequences in this sample. These data belong to a study of metastatic and nonmetastatic thyroid tumors. The CDR3 consists of 15 residues. V trimming: 4 bases; J trimming: 0 bases; junction bases outside the gene matches: 7. Germline CDR1 reads DFQATT; CDR2 reads SNEGSKA (reference sequence). TCRdb used MiXCR to call clones anew from the PCR reads. Among tens of thousands of clones listed, 12% were seen once. Prior to thyroid surgery, none of the patients had received any treatment. Sample: tumor tissue. The chain employs TRBV20-1 and TRBJ2-7; TRBD1 agrees at 9 bases. The sequence derives from a female donor with papillary thyroid cancer or a benign thyroid nodule (not recorded which). Some clones in this sample may be carry-over from other donors' samples. CDR3 loop: CSATSHRGPSYEQYF. The CDR3 DNA follows: TGCAGTGCTACGTCACACAGGGGGCCCTCCTACGAGCAGTACTTC.